The 19 T cell receptor beta chains in this list originate from one sample, sequenced in a study of early T cells in non-severe SARS-CoV-2 infection. TCRdb re-analysed the 5' RACE reads in MiXCR, keeping a single row per CDR3 protein. The sample has tens of thousands of distinct CDR3 sequences, around 5.6% seen once. The material sequenced was whole blood. These receptors all come from an adult who was a healthcare worker with PCR-confirmed SARS-CoV-2 infection or an uninfected control (not recorded which).

This clonotype was seen at least ten times. This sequence joins TRBV7-8 and TRBJ1-4; a weak D match, TRBD1 (5 bases). The CDR3 has 15 residues. CDR1 and CDR2 (germline): SGHVS, FQNEAQ. Trimming removed 1 base at V and 7 bases at J, with 13 bases between. Written as DNA, the CDR3 is TGTGCCAGCAGCTTAGGGGGCAGGGCCGGTGAAAAACTGTTTTTT. Amino acids: CASSLGGRAGEKLFF.

This clonotype was counted many times. V gene TRBV27 combines with J gene TRBJ2-7; 9 bases agree with TRBD1. This CDR3 region has 14 residues. The germline V gene has CDR1 MNHEY and CDR2 SMNVEV (reference sequence). The trim removed 6 bases at V and 3 bases at J, leaving 6 bases unmatched. The CDR3 DNA sequence: TGTGCCAGCAGCGGTGGACAGGGGTACTACGAGCAGTACTTC. It encodes CASSGGQGYYEQYF.

The chain uses TRBV18 and TRBJ2-2, with TRBD1 identical over 9 bases. This CDR3 comprises 15 residues. V trimming: 3 bases; J trimming: 5 bases; junction bases outside the gene matches: 4. Germline values: CDR1 KGHSH, CDR2 LQKENI. The CDR3 spells CASSPGQGRTGELFF. The CDR3 bases are TGTGCCAGCTCACCTGGACAGGGGAGGACCGGGGAGCTGTTTTTT.

This clonotype was detected ten times or more. The gene calls are TRBV7-9 and TRBJ1-1; D is unclear. Germline V gene data show CDR1 as SEHNR and CDR2 as FQNEAQ (reference sequence). Between the trimmed V and J ends, which lost 5 bases and 1 base, there was a span of 11 bases. The CDR3 totals 14 residues. CDR3 in DNA: TGTGCCAGCAGCATGAGCGAAGAGAACACTGAAGCTTTCTTT. Amino acids: CASSMSEENTEAFF.

The table lists this clonotype with many counts. The CDR3: CASSPNTGSYNSPLHF. CDR3 nucleotide sequence: TGTGCCAGCAGTCCGAACACAGGGTCCTATAATTCACCCCTCCACTTT. The genes are TRBV12-3 or TRBV12-4 and TRBJ1-6, with D possibly being TRBD1 (6 bases). CDR3 size: 16 residues. The ends were cut back, 5 bases at V and 1 base at J, with 12 bases in the middle.

In its sample, this clonotype was seen many times. The chain is built from TRBV20-1 and TRBJ1-1; TRBD1 is a possible D gene (5 bases). The length of the CDR3 is 13 residues. CDR1 and CDR2 (germline): DFQATT, SNEGSKA (reference sequence). The V end lost 6 bases, the J end lost 0 bases, and 11 bases lay between the germline ends. The CDR3 sequence: CSAHTTVNTEAFF. The CDR3 DNA reads TGCAGTGCCCATACGACAGTGAACACTGAAGCTTTCTTT.

This clonotype was seen at least ten times. V gene TRBV7-2 combines with J gene TRBJ2-1, with D maybe TRBD1 (6 bases). V was shortened by 1 base and J by 6 bases, with 10 bases between the two germline ends. This CDR3 region has 14 residues. Germline V CDR1 and CDR2: SGHTA, FQGNSA. The CDR3 sequence is CASSLVQGINEQFF. The CDR3 nucleotides read TGTGCCAGCAGCTTAGTGCAGGGGATCAATGAGCAGTTCTTC.

This clonotype was picked up a small number of times. The rearrangement uses TRBV20-1 and TRBJ1-5, with D possibly TRBD1 on 5 matching bases. Trimming took off 3 bases at V and 0 bases at J, with 9 bases between the two ends. The CDR3 has 14 amino acids. Per the germline V gene, CDR1 is DFQATT and CDR2 is SNEGSKA (reference sequence). CDR3 nucleotides: TGCAGTGCTAGTGGGGGTTATAGCAATCAGCCCCAGCATTTT. Its translation is CSASGGYSNQPQHF.

This clonotype appeared many times. V gene TRBV19 combines with J gene TRBJ2-7, with unresolved D. CDR1 is LNHDA and CDR2 is SQIVND in the germline V gene (reference sequence). V gave up 1 base and J gave up 3 bases, with 7 bases separating them. This CDR3 is built from 13 residues. The CDR3 DNA follows: TGTGCCAGTAGTATAGCTGGAAACTACGAGCAGTACTTC. Translation gives CASSIAGNYEQYF.

The chain employs TRBV30 and TRBJ1-6; D is possibly TRBD1 (5 bases). CDR3 size: 14 residues. The ends were cut back, 2 bases at V and 3 bases at J, with 8 bases in the middle. The germline V gene has CDR1 GTSNPN and CDR2 SVGIG (reference sequence). The CDR3 is CAWSRQSYNSPLHF. CDR3 sequence (DNA): TGTGCCTGGAGTAGACAGAGCTATAATTCACCCCTCCACTTT.

In its sample, this clonotype ranks as medium-sized. The V gene is TRBV5-6, the J gene TRBJ2-1, with 10 bases matching TRBD2. The CDR3 has 16 residues. The junction had 6 bases not matched to a gene; V was cut back by 0 bases and J by 6 bases. Germline CDR1 SGHDT, CDR2 YYEEEE. In DNA form, the CDR3 reads TGTGCCAGCAGCTTGGCGAGCGGGGGGGCCATCAATGAGCAGTTCTTC. This gives the protein CASSLASGGAINEQFF.

The rearrangement links TRBV6-6 to TRBJ2-7; 9 bases agree with TRBD2. CDR3 length: 17 amino acids. The junction had 6 bases not matched to a gene; V was cut back by 0 bases and J by 0 bases. Germline V CDR1 and CDR2: MNHNY, SVGAGI (reference sequence). The CDR3 reads CASSYSRGGSSSYEQYF. CDR3 DNA sequence: TGTGCCAGCAGTTACTCGCGGGGGGGATCTAGCTCCTACGAGCAGTACTTC.

This clonotype was observed many times. The V gene is TRBV19, the J gene TRBJ2-4; 8 bases fit TRBD1. Germline CDR1 LNHDA, CDR2 SQIVND (reference sequence). After removal of 7 bases from V and 8 bases from J, the junction contained 10 bases not matched to a gene. The CDR3 covers 14 residues. The CDR3 DNA sequence: TGTGCCAGTAATCAGGGGGCCTCCATGGACATTCAGTACTTC. The encoded protein is CASNQGASMDIQYF.

This clonotype was detected once. The chain recombines TRBV28 with TRBJ2-7; 7 bases map to TRBD2. CDR3 length equals 13 residues. Germline assignment: CDR1 MDHEN and CDR2 SYDVKM. V was clipped by 3 bases and J by 7 bases; unmatched bases: 6. DNA for the CDR3: TGTGCCAGCAGTTTCCCCGGCGGGAGAGAGCAGTACTTC. Its translation is CASSFPGGREQYF.

This clonotype was detected many times. The rearrangement joins TRBV6-1 to TRBJ2-5; D possibly corresponds to TRBD2 (7 bases). This CDR3 has 13 residues. Deletions cut 7 bases from V and 5 bases from J, with 14 bases between. The germline gives CDR1 MNHNS, CDR2 SASEGT. The CDR3 protein is CASTWEGVETQYF. In nucleotides, the CDR3 is TGTGCCAGCACTTGGGAGGGGGTGGAGACCCAGTACTTC.

This clonotype was seen repeatedly, ten times or more. This chain uses TRBV6-1 with TRBJ1-2; TRBD1 aligns across 7 bases. V shed 5 bases, J shed 8 bases, and the junction held 8 bases outside the gene matches. Germline V gene sequence: CDR1 MNHNS, CDR2 SASEGT. The CDR3 loop spans 13 amino acids. CDR3 region: CASSTEGAGGYTF. CDR3 sequence (DNA): TGTGCCAGCAGTACAGAGGGGGCTGGCGGCTACACCTTC.

Within the sample, this clonotype is medium-sized. This sequence joins TRBV3-1 and TRBJ1-1; D is unclear. The germline CDR1 and CDR2 sequences are LGHDT and YNNKEL (reference sequence). The CDR3 spans 14 residues. V lost 1 base to trimming and J lost 1 base, with 7 bases between them. CDR3 residues: CASSQGWTNTEAFF. CDR3 bases: TGTGCCAGCAGCCAAGGGTGGACGAACACTGAAGCTTTCTTT.

On this clonotype: The junction differs from germline at one of its ends, possibly a read error. The gene calls are TRBV28 and TRBJ1-6; D is uncertain. Per germline, CDR1 MDHEN and CDR2 SYDVKM. The length of the CDR3 is 14 residues. The CDR3 DNA reads as TGTGCCGGCAGTTTTACCGGGAATAATTCACCCCTCCACTTT. Residues: CAGSFTGNNSPLHF.

This clonotype was detected ten times or more. This chain uses TRBV28 with TRBJ1-2; 10 nucleotides align to TRBD1. The CDR3 is 13 residues long. Germline lookup yields CDR1 MDHEN and CDR2 SYDVKM. The J segment lost 7 bases and the V segment lost 6 bases, leaving 5 bases of the junction unmatched. The CDR3 reads CASRMTGGSGYTF. In DNA form, the CDR3 reads TGTGCCAGCAGAATGACAGGGGGCTCTGGCTACACCTTC.